The 29 T cell receptor beta chains listed next were all sequenced from one sample in a study of OX40 agonist ivuxolimab in advanced cancers. The protocol was immunoSEQ multiplex PCR, while the TCRdb copy is restricted to in-frame clones and leaves out a portion. The sample has some 58,000 clones, about 89% seen once; the top ten hold about 0.8%. The input for sequencing was CD4+ or CD8+ T cells sorted from blood, taken in a trial of the OX40 agonist ivuxolimab. The receptors were sampled from an adult with an advanced solid tumor such as melanoma, head and neck, liver or kidney cancer.

The CDR3 sequence: CASSEPGQGNSPLHF. CDR3 sequence (DNA): TGTGCCAGCAGTGAACCGGGACAGGGGAATTCACCCCTCCACTTT. V gene TRBV2 combines with J gene TRBJ1-6, with 10 bases fitting TRBD1. The ends lost 2 bases at V and 7 bases at J; junction bases unmatched: 2. This CDR3 has 15 residues. The germline gives CDR1 SNHLY, CDR2 FYNNEI.

The genes are TRBV6-6 and TRBJ2-7; D remains unclear. Germline loops: CDR1 MNHNY, CDR2 SVGAGI (reference sequence). The CDR3 covers 15 residues. V was pared by 6 bases and J by 4 bases, with 19 bases between. CDR3 coding DNA: TGTGCCAGCAGCCAACCAGCCGCAGGTAGTTACGAGCAGTACTTC. Its translation: CASSQPAAGSYEQYF.

V usage is TRBV2 and J usage is TRBJ2-3, with D perhaps matching TRBD2 (5 bases). V dropped 8 bases and J dropped 2 bases, with 17 bases sitting between them. This CDR3 has 15 amino acids. The germline CDR1 and CDR2 sequences are SNHLY and FYNNEI. CDR3: CASCSRALFTDTQYF. As DNA, the CDR3 is TGTGCCAGCTGTTCGAGGGCCTTATTCACAGATACGCAGTATTTT.

The chain has TRBV6-1 and TRBJ2-5; no clear D gene. CDR1 and CDR2 (germline): MNHNS, SASEGT. Trimming took off 4 bases at V and 3 bases at J, with 9 bases between the two ends. This CDR3 spans 13 amino acids. The CDR3 coding sequence is TGTGCCAGCAGTGTATCTAGGGAAGAGACCCAGTACTTC. Translating it yields CASSVSREETQYF.

CDR3 loop: CASSAASQAPYNEQFF. The CDR3 nucleotides read TGTGCCAGCAGTGCGGCCAGCCAGGCCCCCTACAATGAGCAGTTCTTC. The chain is built from TRBV2 and TRBJ2-1; D call uncertain. Germline V gene lookup returns CDR1 SNHLY and CDR2 FYNNEI. This CDR3 comprises 16 residues. V dropped 4 bases and J dropped 2 bases, with 15 bases sitting between them.

This clone was observed a single time. The V gene is TRBV7-2, the J gene TRBJ2-1; unclear D gene. Germline V gene lookup returns CDR1 SGHTA and CDR2 FQGNSA. Trimming stripped 8 bases from V and 3 bases from J, with 17 bases between. CDR3 length: 15 residues. This chain's CDR3 is CASAKDGPLYNEQFF. CDR3 bases: TGTGCCAGCGCGAAAGACGGGCCCCTCTACAATGAGCAGTTCTTC.

The chain uses TRBV6-5 and TRBJ1-6; D call uncertain. The CDR3 runs 15 residues. From germline, CDR1 is MNHEY and CDR2 SVGAGI. V was trimmed by 2 bases and J by 8 bases, leaving 13 bases between them. CDR3 bases: TGTGCCAGCAGTTACGGCCAGTCGACGGATTCACCCCTCCACTTT. This encodes CASSYGQSTDSPLHF.

The chain is built from TRBV28 and TRBJ2-1; D unresolved. There are 13 residues in the CDR3. The ends were cut back, 3 bases at V and 1 base at J, with 4 bases in the middle. Germline V gene sequence: CDR1 MDHEN, CDR2 SYDVKM. In DNA form, the CDR3 reads TGTGCCAGCAGTTTCAGGTCCTACAATGAGCAGTTCTTC. Translated, it gives CASSFRSYNEQFF.

The chain joins TRBV7-2 to TRBJ1-2; 7 bases map to TRBD1. CDR1 SGHTA and CDR2 FQGNSA come from the germline V gene. CDR3 size: 14 residues. Unmatched junction bases numbered 6, after V lost 5 bases and J lost 3 bases. Here the CDR3 reads CASSLPTGYYGYTF. DNA of the CDR3: TGTGCCAGCAGCCTCCCGACAGGGTACTATGGCTACACCTTC.

This clone was seen only a few times. V and J are TRBV30 and TRBJ2-2; D gene uncertain. CDR1 GTSNPN and CDR2 SVGIG come from the germline V gene (reference sequence). The CDR3 is made up of 14 amino acids. The V gene lost 3 bases and the J gene lost 4 bases, with 12 bases spanning the gap. CDR3 DNA sequence: TGTGCCTGGAGAAGGATGGGGATCACCGGGGAGCTGTTTTTT. This codes for CAWRRMGITGELFF.

This chain uses TRBV7-8 with TRBJ2-3, with 8 bases fitting TRBD1. With 5 bases clipped from V and 1 base from J, the junction kept 8 bases outside the gene matches. Germline V gene lookup returns CDR1 SGHVS and CDR2 FQNEAQ. The CDR3 extends over 16 amino acids. CDR3 nucleotides: TGTGCCAGCAGCAAAGACAGGGGATGGGGCACAGATACGCAGTATTTT. Its protein is CASSKDRGWGTDTQYF. Full variable domain (rest looked up from reference TRBV7-8 and TRBJ2-3): GAGVSQSPRYKVAKRGQDVALRCDPISGHVSLFWYQQALGQGPEFLTYFQNEAQLDKSGLPSDRFFAERPEGSVSTLKIQRTQQEDSAVYLCASSKDRGWGTDTQYFGPGTRLTVL.

The rearrangement joins TRBV19 to TRBJ2-5; perhaps TRBD2 as D (5 bases). This CDR3 comprises 13 residues. V was pared by 6 bases and J by 3 bases, with 11 bases between. From germline, CDR1 is LNHDA and CDR2 SQIVND (reference sequence). In DNA, the CDR3 is TGTGCCAGTAGACGGCGGGCCGAAGAGACCCAGTACTTC. Translating it yields CASRRRAEETQYF.

V usage is TRBV27 and J usage is TRBJ1-6; a possible D gene is TRBD1 (6 bases). In germline, CDR1 is MNHEY, CDR2 SMNVEV (reference sequence). The CDR3 contains 15 residues. Trimming removed 3 bases from V and 4 bases from J, with 10 bases in between. DNA of the CDR3: TGTGCCAGCAGTTTGGCAGGGGTTTATAATTCACCCCTCCACTTT. Residues: CASSLAGVYNSPLHF.

This sequence joins TRBV18 and TRBJ1-1; no clear D. Trimming removed 2 bases from V and 0 bases from J, with 4 bases in between. Looked up from germline, CDR1 is KGHSH and CDR2 is LQKENI. CDR3 length: 13 residues. Written as DNA, the CDR3 is TGTGCCAGCTCACCAACCGTGAACACTGAAGCTTTCTTT. Translation: CASSPTVNTEAFF.

CDR3 coding DNA: TGTGCCAGCAGGTGGCAGGGGTTTGGCGGGGAGCTGTTTTTT. Translation gives CASRWQGFGGELFF. The rearrangement uses TRBV2 and TRBJ2-2; tentatively, D is TRBD1 (6 bases). Germline V CDR1 and CDR2: SNHLY, FYNNEI. V was shortened by 6 bases and J by 7 bases, with 15 bases between the two germline ends. The CDR3 extends over 14 amino acids.

This clone was seen once. The CDR3 nucleotides are TGTGCCAGCAGCCCGTGGGGTCAGGACATTCAGTACTTC. This codes for CASSPWGQDIQYF. The J gene is TRBJ2-4, the V gene TRBV7-9; D unresolved. CDR3 length equals 13 residues. Deletions cut 5 bases from V and 8 bases from J, with 13 bases between. Germline V CDR1 and CDR2: SEHNR, FQNEAQ (reference sequence).

The V call is TRBV10-1, the J call TRBJ2-1; D possibly corresponds to TRBD2 (5 bases). Trimming pared 7 bases from V and 9 bases from J, leaving 16 bases between. CDR1 and CDR2 from the germline V gene are WNHNN and SYGVQD (reference sequence). The length of the CDR3 is 13 residues. CDR3 bases: TGCGCCAGCACTCAGACCGCCGAGGGTGAGCAGTTCTTC. It is translated as CASTQTAEGEQFF.

This sequence joins TRBV5-1 and TRBJ1-2, with TRBD1 as a possible D gene (6 bases). The CDR3 runs 14 residues. Germline-derived CDR1 and CDR2 are SGHRS and YFSETQ. V dropped 2 bases and J dropped 8 bases, with 16 bases sitting between them. CDR3 nucleotide sequence: TGCGCCAGCAGCTTTGGAGACAGGAATGTAGGCTACACCTTC. It codes for CASSFGDRNVGYTF.

The chain employs TRBV5-1 and TRBJ2-7; TRBD2 is a possible D gene (7 bases). V shed 0 bases and J shed 3 bases, with 10 bases lying between them. The germline V gene encodes CDR1 SGHRS and CDR2 YFSETQ. This CDR3 comprises 14 residues. This CDR3 reads CASSLEGGIYEQYF. Here the CDR3 DNA reads TGCGCCAGCAGCTTGGAGGGGGGGATCTACGAGCAGTACTTC.

This clone has just one count. The V call is TRBV5-5, the J call TRBJ2-3, with 11 bases fitting TRBD2. Germline trimming cut 0 bases from V and 0 bases from J; bases unmatched to any gene: 9. There are 19 residues in the CDR3. From germline, CDR1 is SGHKS and CDR2 YYEKEE (reference sequence). In DNA, the CDR3 is TGTGCCAGCAGCTTGGGCCTAGCGGGAGGTATTTCTAGCACAGATACGCAGTATTTT. Translated: CASSLGLAGGISSTDTQYF. Together with reference TRBV5-5 and TRBJ2-3, the CDR3 gives the full variable domain: DAGVTQSPTHLIKTRGQQVTLRCSPISGHKSVSWYQQVLGQGPQFIFQYYEKEERGRGNFPDRFSARQFPNYSSELNVNALLLGDSALYLCASSLGLAGGISSTDTQYFGPGTRLTVL.

CDR3 protein: CASSIGRATNYGYTF. CDR3 sequence (DNA): TGTGCCAGTAGTATAGGACGGGCCACTAACTATGGCTACACCTTC. The rearrangement uses TRBV19 and TRBJ1-2; unclear D gene. The CDR3 spans 15 residues. CDR1 and CDR2 (germline): LNHDA, SQIVND (reference sequence). Trimming left V 1 base short and J 0 bases short, with 9 bases between.

The chain joins TRBV19 to TRBJ2-7, with 8 bases identical to TRBD2. V was pared by 3 bases and J by 4 bases, with 14 bases of the junction left unmatched. The CDR3 runs 17 residues. CDR1 is LNHDA, CDR2 SQIVND, per germline (reference sequence). In DNA, the CDR3 is TGTGCCAGTAGTATCGGGCCGGGAGGGGCAGCAGCTTACGAGCAGTACTTC. Translation: CASSIGPGGAAAYEQYF.

The V and J genes are TRBV7-2 and TRBJ2-3; D ambiguous. Germline CDR1 is SGHTA and CDR2 is FQGNSA. V was clipped by 5 bases and J by 4 bases, with 16 bases between them. The CDR3 contains 15 residues. CDR3 in amino acids: CASSPGSGGSDTQYF. The DNA for the CDR3 is TGTGCCAGCAGCCCCGGTTCTGGCGGCTCAGATACGCAGTATTTT. The full variable domain, completed using reference TRBV7-2 and TRBJ2-3, is GAGVSQSPSNKVTEKGKDVELRCDPISGHTALYWYRQSLGQGLEFLIYFQGNSAPDKSGLPSDRFSAERTGGSVSTLTIQRTQQEDSAVYLCASSPGSGGSDTQYFGPGTRLTVL.

The V call is TRBV11-2, the J call TRBJ1-6, with D possibly being TRBD1 (6 bases). This CDR3 has 14 residues. Trimming stripped 4 bases from V and 6 bases from J, with 10 bases between. Germline CDR1 and CDR2: SGHAT and FQNNGV. The DNA of the CDR3 is TGTGCCAGCAGCTCCGGACAGCTTAATTCACCCCTCCACTTT. Translation gives CASSSGQLNSPLHF.

The chain has TRBV30 and TRBJ2-5, with D tentatively TRBD1 or TRBD2 (5 bases each). The CDR3 is 14 amino acids. Germline CDR1 reads GTSNPN; CDR2 reads SVGIG (reference sequence). V lost 3 bases, J lost 7 bases, and 18 bases lay in between. The CDR3 protein is CAWRAGTARGTQYF. CDR3 sequence (DNA): TGTGCCTGGAGAGCCGGGACGGCGCGCGGGACCCAGTACTTC.

The chain has TRBV5-8 and TRBJ2-7; 7 nucleotides line up with TRBD1. With 1 base clipped from V and 4 bases from J, the junction kept 8 bases outside the gene matches. CDR1 and CDR2 from the germline V gene are SGHTS and YDEGEE. This CDR3 has 15 amino acids. The CDR3: CASSLKGQILYEQYF. DNA of the CDR3: TGTGCCAGCAGCTTGAAGGGACAGATCCTGTACGAGCAGTACTTC.

The chain couples TRBV2 to TRBJ2-7; 8 bases fit TRBD1. The CDR3 is 14 amino acids. Germline CDR1 and CDR2: SNHLY and FYNNEI. Losses at the gene ends were 6 bases for V and 3 bases for J; bases not matched to a gene: 7. The CDR3 protein is CASSKGQANYEQYF. The CDR3 DNA reads TGTGCCAGCAGCAAGGGACAGGCAAACTACGAGCAGTACTTC. Combining the CDR3 with reference TRBV2 and TRBJ2-7 gives the whole variable domain EPEVTQTPSHQVTQMGQEVILRCVPISNHLYFYWYRQILGQKVEFLVSFYNNEISEKSEIFDDQFSVERPDGSNFTLKIRSTKLEDSAMYFCASSKGQANYEQYFGPGTRLTVT.

The gene calls are TRBV18 and TRBJ2-3, with a possible D match to TRBD2 (6 bases). Trimming took off 3 bases at V and 0 bases at J, with 10 bases between the two ends. Germline V gene data show CDR1 as KGHSH and CDR2 as LQKENI. CDR3 length: 15 amino acids. CDR3 sequence: CASSPPGVSTDTQYF. CDR3 bases: TGTGCCAGCTCACCTCCGGGGGTAAGCACAGATACGCAGTATTTT.

As to this clone: Other DNA sequences from this sample encode an identical CDR3 as well. This rearrangement joins TRBV30 to TRBJ2-7; TRBD1 matches at 8 bases. Losses at the gene ends were 0 bases for V and 3 bases for J; bases not matched to a gene: 10. The germline V gene has CDR1 GTSNPN and CDR2 SVGIG (reference sequence). This CDR3 region has 16 residues. CDR3 amino acids: CAWSVVPGQVDYEQYF. The CDR3 DNA reads as TGTGCCTGGAGTGTAGTCCCGGGACAGGTGGACTACGAGCAGTACTTC.